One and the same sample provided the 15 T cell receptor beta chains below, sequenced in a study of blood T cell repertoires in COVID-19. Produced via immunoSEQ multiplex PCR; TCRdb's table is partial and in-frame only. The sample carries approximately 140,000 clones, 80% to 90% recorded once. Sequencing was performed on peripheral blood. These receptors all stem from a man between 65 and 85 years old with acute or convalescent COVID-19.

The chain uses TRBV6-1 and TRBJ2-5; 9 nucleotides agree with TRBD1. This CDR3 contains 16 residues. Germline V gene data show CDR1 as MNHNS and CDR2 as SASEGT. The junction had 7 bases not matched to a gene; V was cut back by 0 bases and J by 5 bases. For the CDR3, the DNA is TGTGCCAGCAGTGAAGCGGGAACAGGGGGCATTGAGACCCAGTACTTC. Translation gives CASSEAGTGGIETQYF.

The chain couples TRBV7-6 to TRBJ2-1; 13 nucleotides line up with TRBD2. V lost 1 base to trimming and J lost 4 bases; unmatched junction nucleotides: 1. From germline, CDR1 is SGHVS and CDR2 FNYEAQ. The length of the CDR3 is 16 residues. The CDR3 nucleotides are TGTGCCAGCAGCTTAGAACTAGCGGGAGGGTACAATGAGCAGTTCTTC. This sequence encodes CASSLELAGGYNEQFF.

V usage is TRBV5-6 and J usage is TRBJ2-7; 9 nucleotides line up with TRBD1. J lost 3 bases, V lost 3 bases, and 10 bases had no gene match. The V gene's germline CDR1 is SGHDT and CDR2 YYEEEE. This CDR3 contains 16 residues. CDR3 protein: CASSSSRDRVIYEQYF. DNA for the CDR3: TGTGCCAGCAGCTCAAGCCGGGACAGGGTTATCTACGAGCAGTACTTC.

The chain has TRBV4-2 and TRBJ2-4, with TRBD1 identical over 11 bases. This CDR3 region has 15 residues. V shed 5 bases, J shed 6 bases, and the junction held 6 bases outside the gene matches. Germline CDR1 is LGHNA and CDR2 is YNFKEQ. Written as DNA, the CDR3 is TGTGCCAGCAGCAGGACAGGGGGCAGTAGAAACATTCAGTACTTC. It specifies CASSRTGGSRNIQYF.

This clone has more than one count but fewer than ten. CDR3 DNA: TGCAGCGTTGAACCGGGGTCGGACGGCTACACCTTC. Its translation: CSVEPGSDGYTF. The V gene is TRBV29-1, the J gene TRBJ1-2, with D uncertain. This CDR3 has 12 amino acids. V lost 2 bases, J lost 8 bases, and 12 bases lay in between. Germline V gene data show CDR1 as SQVTM and CDR2 as ANQGSEA. Complete variable domain (other parts from reference TRBV29-1 and TRBJ1-2): SAVISQKPSRDICQRGTSLTIQCQVDSQVTMMFWYRQQPGQSLTLIATANQGSEATYESGFVIDKFPISRPNLTFSTLTVSNMSPEDSSIYLCSVEPGSDGYTFGSGTRLTVV.

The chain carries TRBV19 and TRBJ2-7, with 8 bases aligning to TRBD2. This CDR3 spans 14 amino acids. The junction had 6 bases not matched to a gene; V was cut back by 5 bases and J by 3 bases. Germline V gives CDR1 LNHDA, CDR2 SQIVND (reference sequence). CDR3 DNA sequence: TGTGCCAGTAGTCCGGGACTAGGAGGCTACGAGCAGTACTTC. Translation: CASSPGLGGYEQYF. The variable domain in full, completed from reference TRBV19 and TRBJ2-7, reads DGGITQSPKYLFRKEGQNVTLSCEQNLNHDAMYWYRQDPGQGLRLIYYSQIVNDFQKGDIAEGYSVSREKKESFPLTVTSAQKNPTAFYLCASSPGLGGYEQYFGPGTRLTVT.

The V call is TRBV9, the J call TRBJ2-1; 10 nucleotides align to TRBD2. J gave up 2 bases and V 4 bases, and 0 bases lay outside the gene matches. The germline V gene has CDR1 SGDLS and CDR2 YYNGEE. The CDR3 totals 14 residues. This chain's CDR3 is CASSLAGAYNEQFF. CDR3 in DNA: TGTGCCAGCAGCCTAGCGGGAGCCTACAATGAGCAGTTCTTC.

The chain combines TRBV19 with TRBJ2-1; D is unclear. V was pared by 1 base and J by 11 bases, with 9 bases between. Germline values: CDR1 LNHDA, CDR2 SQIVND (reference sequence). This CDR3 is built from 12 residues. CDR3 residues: CASSIVASQQFF. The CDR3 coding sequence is TGTGCCAGTAGTATAGTGGCTAGTCAGCAGTTCTTC.

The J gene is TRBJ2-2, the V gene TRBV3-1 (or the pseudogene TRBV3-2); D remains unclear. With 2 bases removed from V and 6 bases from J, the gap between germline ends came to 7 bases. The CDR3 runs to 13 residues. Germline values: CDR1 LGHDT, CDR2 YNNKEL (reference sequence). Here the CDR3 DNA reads TGTGCCAGCAGCCAACTAGTTTCCGGGGAGCTGTTTTTT. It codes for CASSQLVSGELFF.

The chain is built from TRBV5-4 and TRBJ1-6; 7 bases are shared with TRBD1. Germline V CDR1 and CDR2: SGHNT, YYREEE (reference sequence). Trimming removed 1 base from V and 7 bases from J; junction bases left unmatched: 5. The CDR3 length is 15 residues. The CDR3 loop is CASSLTQGINSPLHF. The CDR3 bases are TGTGCCAGCAGCTTGACACAGGGGATCAATTCACCCCTCCACTTT.

CDR3 sequence (DNA): TGTGCCAGCAGTGAAGGGACTTTGCTCTACAATGAGCAGTTCTTC. Translating it yields CASSEGTLLYNEQFF. V gene TRBV2 combines with J gene TRBJ2-1; possible D gene TRBD2, 5 bases. V shed 1 base and J shed 3 bases, with 10 bases lying between them. The CDR3 loop spans 15 amino acids. Germline V lookup: CDR1 SNHLY, CDR2 FYNNEI.

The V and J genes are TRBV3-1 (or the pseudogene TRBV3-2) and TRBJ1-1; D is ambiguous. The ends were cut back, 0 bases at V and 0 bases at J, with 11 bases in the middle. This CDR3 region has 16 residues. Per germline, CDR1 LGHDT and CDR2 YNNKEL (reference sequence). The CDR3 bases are TGTGCCAGCAGCCAAGAGGTCGAGGGCTTGAACACTGAAGCTTTCTTT. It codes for CASSQEVEGLNTEAFF.

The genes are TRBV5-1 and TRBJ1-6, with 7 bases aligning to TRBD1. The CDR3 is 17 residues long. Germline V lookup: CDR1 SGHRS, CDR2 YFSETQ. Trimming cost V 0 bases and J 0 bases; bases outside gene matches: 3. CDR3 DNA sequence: TGCGCCAGCAGCTTGGCGGGACAGAGCTCCTATAATTCACCCCTCCACTTT. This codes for CASSLAGQSSYNSPLHF.

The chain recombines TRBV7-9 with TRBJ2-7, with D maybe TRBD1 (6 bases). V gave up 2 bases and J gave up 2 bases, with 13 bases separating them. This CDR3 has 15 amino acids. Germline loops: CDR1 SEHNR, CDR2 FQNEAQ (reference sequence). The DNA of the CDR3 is TGTGCCAGCAGCTTAAGGGGGACCAACCCCTACGAGCAGTACTTC. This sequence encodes CASSLRGTNPYEQYF.

This CDR3 is CASSTGGLAPQETQYF. The CDR3 DNA reads TGTGCCAGCAGCACTGGGGGACTAGCGCCCCAAGAGACCCAGTACTTC. V and J are TRBV9 and TRBJ2-5; 10 nucleotides align to TRBD2. CDR1 and CDR2 (germline): SGDLS, YYNGEE. CDR3 length equals 16 residues. J gave up 1 base and V 4 bases, and 7 bases lay outside the gene matches.